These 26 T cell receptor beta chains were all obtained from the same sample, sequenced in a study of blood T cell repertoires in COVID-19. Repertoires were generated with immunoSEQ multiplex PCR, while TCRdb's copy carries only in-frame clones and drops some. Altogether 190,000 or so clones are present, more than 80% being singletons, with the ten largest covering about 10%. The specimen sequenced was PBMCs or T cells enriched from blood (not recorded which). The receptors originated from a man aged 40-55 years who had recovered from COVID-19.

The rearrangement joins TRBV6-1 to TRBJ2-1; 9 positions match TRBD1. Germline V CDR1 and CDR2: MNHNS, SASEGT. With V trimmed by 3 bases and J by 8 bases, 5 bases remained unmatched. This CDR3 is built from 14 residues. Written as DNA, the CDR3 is TGTGCCAGCAGTGAGAGACAGGGGGGCTATGAGCAGTTCTTC. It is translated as CASSERQGGYEQFF.

For the CDR3, the DNA is TGTGCCAGCAGCCCCAGGGAATCACCCCTCCACTTT. Translating gives CASSPRESPLHF. The chain uses TRBV7-9 and TRBJ1-6; D is possibly TRBD1 (5 bases). The CDR3 loop spans 12 amino acids. From germline, CDR1 is SEHNR and CDR2 FQNEAQ (reference sequence). Trimming removed 5 bases at V and 10 bases at J, with 9 bases between.

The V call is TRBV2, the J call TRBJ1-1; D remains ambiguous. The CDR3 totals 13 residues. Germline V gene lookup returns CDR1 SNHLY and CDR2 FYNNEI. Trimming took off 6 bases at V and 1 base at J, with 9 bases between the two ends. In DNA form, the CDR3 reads TGTGCCAGCAGCCAACAGAGGAACACTGAAGCTTTCTTT. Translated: CASSQQRNTEAFF.

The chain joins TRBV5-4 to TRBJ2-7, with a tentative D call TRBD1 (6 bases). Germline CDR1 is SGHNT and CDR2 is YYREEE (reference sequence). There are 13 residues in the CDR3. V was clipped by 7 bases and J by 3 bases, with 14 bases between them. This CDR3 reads CASGSGTNYEQYF. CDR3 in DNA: TGTGCCAGCGGATCTGGGACAAACTACGAGCAGTACTTC.

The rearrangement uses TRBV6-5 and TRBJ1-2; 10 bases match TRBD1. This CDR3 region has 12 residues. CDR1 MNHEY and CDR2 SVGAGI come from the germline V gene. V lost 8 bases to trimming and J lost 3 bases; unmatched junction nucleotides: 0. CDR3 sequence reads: CASGQGDYGYTF. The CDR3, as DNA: TGTGCCAGCGGACAGGGGGACTATGGCTACACCTTC.

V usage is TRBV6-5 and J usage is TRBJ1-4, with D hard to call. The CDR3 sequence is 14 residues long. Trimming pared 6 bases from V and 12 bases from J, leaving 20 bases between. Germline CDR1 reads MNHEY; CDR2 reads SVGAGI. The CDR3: CASSLDWKGSELFF. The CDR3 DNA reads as TGTGCCAGCAGCCTGGACTGGAAAGGAAGCGAACTGTTTTTT.

This CDR3 is CASRTGTGFYGYTF. The CDR3 bases are TGTGCCAGCCGTACCGGGACAGGCTTCTATGGCTACACCTTC. The rearrangement joins TRBV2 to TRBJ1-2; TRBD1 matches at 8 bases. V shed 8 bases, J shed 4 bases, and the junction held 9 bases outside the gene matches. The CDR3 sequence is 14 residues long. CDR1 SNHLY and CDR2 FYNNEI come from the germline V gene.

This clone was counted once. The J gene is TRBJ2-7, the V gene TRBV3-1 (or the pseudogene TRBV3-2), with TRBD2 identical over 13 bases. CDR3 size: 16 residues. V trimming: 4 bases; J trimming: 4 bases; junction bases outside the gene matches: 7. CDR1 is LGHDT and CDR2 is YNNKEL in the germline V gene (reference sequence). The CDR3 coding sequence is TGTGCCAGCAGCCCAATCGGACTAGCGGGGGAATACGAGCAGTACTTC. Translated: CASSPIGLAGEYEQYF.

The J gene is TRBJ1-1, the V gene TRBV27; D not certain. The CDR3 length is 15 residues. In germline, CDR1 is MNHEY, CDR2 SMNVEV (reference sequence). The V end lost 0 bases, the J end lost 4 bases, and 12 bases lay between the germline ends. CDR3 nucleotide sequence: TGTGCCAGCAGTTTATCGCCCAAATTAGTCACTGAAGCTTTCTTT. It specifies CASSLSPKLVTEAFF.

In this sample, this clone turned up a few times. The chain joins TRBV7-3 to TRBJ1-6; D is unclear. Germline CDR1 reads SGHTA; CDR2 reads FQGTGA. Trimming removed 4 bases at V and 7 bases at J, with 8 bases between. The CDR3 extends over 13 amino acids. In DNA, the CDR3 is TGTGCCAGCAGCTCACTTTTAAATTCACCCCTCCACTTT. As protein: CASSSLLNSPLHF.

The CDR3 spells CAWSRDRPYEQYF. CDR3 coding DNA: TGTGCCTGGAGCCGGGACAGACCCTACGAGCAGTACTTC. The chain employs TRBV30 and TRBJ2-7; 7 nucleotides line up with TRBD1. J was trimmed by 2 bases and V by 3 bases; bases with no gene match: 4. The CDR3 extends over 13 amino acids. CDR1 is GTSNPN and CDR2 is SVGIG in the germline V gene (reference sequence).

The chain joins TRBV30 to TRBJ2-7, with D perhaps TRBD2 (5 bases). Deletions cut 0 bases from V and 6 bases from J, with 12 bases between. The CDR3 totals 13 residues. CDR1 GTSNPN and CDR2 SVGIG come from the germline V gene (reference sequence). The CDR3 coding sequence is TGTGCCTGGAGTGTACTAAGGAGGCCCGAGCAGTACTTC. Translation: CAWSVLRRPEQYF.

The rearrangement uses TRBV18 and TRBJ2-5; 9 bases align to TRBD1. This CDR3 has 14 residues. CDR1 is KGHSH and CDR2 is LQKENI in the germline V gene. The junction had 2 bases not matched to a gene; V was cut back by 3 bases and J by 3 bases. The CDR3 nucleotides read TGTGCCAGCTCACCCTGGACAGGGGAAGAGACCCAGTACTTC. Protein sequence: CASSPWTGEETQYF.

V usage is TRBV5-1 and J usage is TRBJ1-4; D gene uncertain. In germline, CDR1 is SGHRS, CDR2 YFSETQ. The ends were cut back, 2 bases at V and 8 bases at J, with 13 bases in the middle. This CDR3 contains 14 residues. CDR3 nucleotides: TGCGCCAGCAGCTTAAGGCCAGCGAGGGAAAAACTGTTTTTT. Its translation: CASSLRPAREKLFF.

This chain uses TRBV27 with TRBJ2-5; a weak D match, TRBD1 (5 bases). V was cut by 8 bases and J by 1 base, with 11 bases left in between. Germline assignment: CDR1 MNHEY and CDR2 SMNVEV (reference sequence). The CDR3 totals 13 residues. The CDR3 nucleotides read TGTGCCAGCCGTGGCAGGGTCCAAGAGACCCAGTACTTC. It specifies CASRGRVQETQYF.

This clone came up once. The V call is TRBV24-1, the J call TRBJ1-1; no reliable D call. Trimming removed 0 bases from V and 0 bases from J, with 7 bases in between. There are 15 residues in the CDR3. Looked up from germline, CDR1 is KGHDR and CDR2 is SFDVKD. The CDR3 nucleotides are TGTGCCACCAGTGATTTGCTAGCCGTGAACACTGAAGCTTTCTTT. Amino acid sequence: CATSDLLAVNTEAFF.

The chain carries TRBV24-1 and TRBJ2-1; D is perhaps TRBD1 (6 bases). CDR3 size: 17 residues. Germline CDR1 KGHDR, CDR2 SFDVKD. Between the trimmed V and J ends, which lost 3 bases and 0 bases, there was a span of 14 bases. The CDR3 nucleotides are TGTGCCACCAGTGATATGGACAGTTCCGTCTCCTACAATGAGCAGTTCTTC. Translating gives CATSDMDSSVSYNEQFF.

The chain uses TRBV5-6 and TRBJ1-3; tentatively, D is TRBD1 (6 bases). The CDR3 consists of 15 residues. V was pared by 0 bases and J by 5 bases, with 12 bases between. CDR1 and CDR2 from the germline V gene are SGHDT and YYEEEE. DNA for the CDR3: TGTGCCAGCAGCTTGGCGGCAGGGGCGAGAAACACCATATATTTT. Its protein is CASSLAAGARNTIYF.

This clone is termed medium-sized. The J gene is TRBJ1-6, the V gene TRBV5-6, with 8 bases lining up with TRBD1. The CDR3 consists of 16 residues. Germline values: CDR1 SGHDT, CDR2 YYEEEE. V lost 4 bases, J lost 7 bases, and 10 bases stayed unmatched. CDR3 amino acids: CASSPGGQAINSPLHF. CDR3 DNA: TGTGCCAGCAGCCCCGGGGGACAGGCCATAAATTCACCCCTCCACTTT.

This chain's CDR3 is CASGEGLNNSPLHF. CDR3 nucleotides: TGCGCCAGCGGGGAGGGACTAAATAATTCACCCCTCCACTTT. The rearrangement joins TRBV5-1 to TRBJ1-6; a possible D gene is TRBD1 (5 bases). Trimming shortened V by 7 bases and J by 5 bases, and 13 bases separated the two germline ends. This CDR3 is built from 14 residues. Germline values: CDR1 SGHRS, CDR2 YFSETQ. Full variable domain (missing parts from reference TRBV5-1 and TRBJ1-6): KAGVTQTPRYLIKTRGQQVTLSCSPISGHRSVSWYQQTPGQGLQFLFEYFSETQRNKGNFPGRFSGRQFSNSRSEMNVSTLELGDSALYLCASGEGLNNSPLHFGNGTRLTVT.

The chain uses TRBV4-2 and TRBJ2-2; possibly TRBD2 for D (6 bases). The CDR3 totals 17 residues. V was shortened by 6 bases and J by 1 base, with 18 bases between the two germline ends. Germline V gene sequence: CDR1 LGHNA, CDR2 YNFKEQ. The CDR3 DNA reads TGTGCCAGCAGGCAAAACGGGTACGGGAGGAACACCGGGGAGCTGTTTTTT. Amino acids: CASRQNGYGRNTGELFF.

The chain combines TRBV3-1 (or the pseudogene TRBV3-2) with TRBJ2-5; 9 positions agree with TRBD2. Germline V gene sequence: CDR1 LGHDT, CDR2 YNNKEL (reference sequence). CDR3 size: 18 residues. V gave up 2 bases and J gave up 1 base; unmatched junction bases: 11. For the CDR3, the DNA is TGTGCCAGCAGCCAATTGAGGGGCGGGGGGGCCCTCCAAGAGACCCAGTACTTC. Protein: CASSQLRGGGALQETQYF.

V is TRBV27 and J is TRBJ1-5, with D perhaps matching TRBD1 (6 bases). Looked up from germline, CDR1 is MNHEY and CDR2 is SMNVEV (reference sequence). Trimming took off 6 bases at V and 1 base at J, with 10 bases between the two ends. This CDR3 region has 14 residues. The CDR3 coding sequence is TGTGCCAGCAGGAAGGACAGCAGCAATCAGCCCCAGCATTTT. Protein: CASRKDSSNQPQHF.

As DNA, the CDR3 is TGTGCCAGCAGCAGTAGTTCGGGAGTGCAGCCCCAGCATTTT. Residues: CASSSSSGVQPQHF. This chain connects TRBV9 to TRBJ1-5, with D unresolved. Germline V lookup: CDR1 SGDLS, CDR2 YYNGEE. This CDR3 has 14 residues. The germline V and J ends were trimmed by 4 bases and 7 bases, with 15 bases remaining between them.

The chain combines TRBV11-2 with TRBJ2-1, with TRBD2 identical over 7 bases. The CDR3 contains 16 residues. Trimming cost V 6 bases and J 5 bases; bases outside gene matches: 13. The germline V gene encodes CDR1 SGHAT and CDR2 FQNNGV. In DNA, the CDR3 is TGTGCCAGCAGTTCTTTCGGGGGAGGGCCCCACAATGAGCAGTTCTTC. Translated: CASSSFGGGPHNEQFF.

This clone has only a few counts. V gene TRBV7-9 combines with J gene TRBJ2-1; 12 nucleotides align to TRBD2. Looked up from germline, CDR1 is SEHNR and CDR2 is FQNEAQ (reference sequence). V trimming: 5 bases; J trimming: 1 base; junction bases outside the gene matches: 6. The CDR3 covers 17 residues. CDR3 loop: CASSQITSGGSYNEQFF. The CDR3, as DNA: TGTGCCAGCAGCCAAATCACTAGCGGGGGGTCCTACAATGAGCAGTTCTTC.